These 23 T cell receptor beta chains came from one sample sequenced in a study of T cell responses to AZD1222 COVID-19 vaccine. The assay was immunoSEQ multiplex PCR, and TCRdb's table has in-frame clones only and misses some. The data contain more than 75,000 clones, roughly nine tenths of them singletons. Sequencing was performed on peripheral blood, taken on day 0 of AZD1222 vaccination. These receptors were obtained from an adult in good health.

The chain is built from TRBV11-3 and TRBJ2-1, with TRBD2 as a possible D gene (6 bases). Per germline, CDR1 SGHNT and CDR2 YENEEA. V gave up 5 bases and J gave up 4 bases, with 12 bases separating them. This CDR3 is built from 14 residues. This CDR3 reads CASSGRGDYNEQFF. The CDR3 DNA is TGTGCCAGCAGCGGCCGCGGGGATTACAATGAGCAGTTCTTC.

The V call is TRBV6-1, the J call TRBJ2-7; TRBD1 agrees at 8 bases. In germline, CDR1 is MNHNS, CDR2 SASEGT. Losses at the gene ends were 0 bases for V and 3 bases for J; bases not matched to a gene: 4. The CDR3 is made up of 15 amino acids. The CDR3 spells CASSEAYTGGYEQYF. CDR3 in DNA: TGTGCCAGCAGTGAAGCCTACACAGGGGGCTACGAGCAGTACTTC.

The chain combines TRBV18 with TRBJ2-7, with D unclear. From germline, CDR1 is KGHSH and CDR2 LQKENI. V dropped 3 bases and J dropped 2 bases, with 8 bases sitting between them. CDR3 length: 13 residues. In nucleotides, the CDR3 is TGTGCCAGCTCACCGGAAAGCACCTACGAGCAGTACTTC. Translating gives CASSPESTYEQYF.

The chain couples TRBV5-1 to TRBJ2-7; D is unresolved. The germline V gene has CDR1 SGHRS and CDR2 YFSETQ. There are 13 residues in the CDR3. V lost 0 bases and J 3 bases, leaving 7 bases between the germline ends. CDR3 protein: CASSLVSNYEQYF. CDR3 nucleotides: TGCGCCAGCAGCTTGGTTTCGAACTACGAGCAGTACTTC.

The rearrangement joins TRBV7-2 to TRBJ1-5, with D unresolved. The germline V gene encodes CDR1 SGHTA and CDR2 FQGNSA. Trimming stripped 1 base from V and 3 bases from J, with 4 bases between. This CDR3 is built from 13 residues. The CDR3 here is CASSLGFNQPQHF. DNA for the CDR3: TGTGCCAGCAGCTTAGGATTCAATCAGCCCCAGCATTTT.

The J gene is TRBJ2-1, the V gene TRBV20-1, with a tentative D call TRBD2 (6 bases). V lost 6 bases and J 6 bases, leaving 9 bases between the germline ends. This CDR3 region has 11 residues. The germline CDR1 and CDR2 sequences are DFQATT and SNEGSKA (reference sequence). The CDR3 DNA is TGCAGTGCACCGACTAGCAATGAGCAGTTCTTC. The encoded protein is CSAPTSNEQFF.

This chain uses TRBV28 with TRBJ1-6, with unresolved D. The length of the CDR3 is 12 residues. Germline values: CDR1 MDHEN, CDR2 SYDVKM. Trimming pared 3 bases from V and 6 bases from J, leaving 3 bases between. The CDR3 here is CASSLLNSPLHF. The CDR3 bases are TGTGCCAGCAGTTTGCTTAATTCACCCCTCCACTTT. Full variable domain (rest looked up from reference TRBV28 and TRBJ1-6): DVKVTQSSRYLVKRTGEKVFLECVQDMDHENMFWYRQDPGLGLRLIYFSYDVKMKEKGDIPEGYSVSREKKERFSLILESASTNQTSMYLCASSLLNSPLHFGNGTRLTVT.

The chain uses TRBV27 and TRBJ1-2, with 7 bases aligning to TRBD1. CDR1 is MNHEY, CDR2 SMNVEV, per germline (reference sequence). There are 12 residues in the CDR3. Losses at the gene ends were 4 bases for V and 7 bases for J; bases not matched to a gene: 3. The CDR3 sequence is CASSSSGGGYTF. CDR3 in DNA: TGTGCCAGCAGTTCCTCAGGGGGTGGCTACACCTTC.

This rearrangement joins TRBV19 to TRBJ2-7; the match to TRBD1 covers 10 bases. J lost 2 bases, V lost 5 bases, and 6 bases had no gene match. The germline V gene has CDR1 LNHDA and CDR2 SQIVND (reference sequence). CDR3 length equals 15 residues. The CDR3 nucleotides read TGTGCCAGTAGTTACCGGGACAGGGGACCCTACGAGCAGTACTTC. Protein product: CASSYRDRGPYEQYF.

The CDR3 sequence is CASSVVGSTDTQYF. CDR3 in DNA: TGTGCCAGCAGCGTAGTAGGGAGCACAGATACGCAGTATTTT. The rearrangement joins TRBV9 to TRBJ2-3; the D is unclear. CDR1 and CDR2 from the germline V gene are SGDLS and YYNGEE. The V gene lost 0 bases and the J gene lost 0 bases, with 5 bases spanning the gap. This CDR3 spans 14 amino acids.

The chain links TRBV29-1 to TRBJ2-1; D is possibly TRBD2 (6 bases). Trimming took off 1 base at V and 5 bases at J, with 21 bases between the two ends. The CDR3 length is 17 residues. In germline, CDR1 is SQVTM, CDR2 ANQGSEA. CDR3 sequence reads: CSVEGGAAGNRDNEQFF. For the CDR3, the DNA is TGCAGCGTTGAAGGAGGTGCGGCGGGGAATAGGGACAATGAGCAGTTCTTC.

CDR3 sequence: CASSRIQGAVSSPLHF. CDR3 coding DNA: TGCGCCAGCAGCCGCATACAGGGGGCTGTCAGTTCACCCCTCCACTTT. The rearrangement joins TRBV4-1 to TRBJ1-6; 9 positions match TRBD1. V lost 4 bases and J lost 9; bases outside the gene matches: 10. From germline, CDR1 is MGHRA and CDR2 YSYEKL. The CDR3 loop spans 16 amino acids.

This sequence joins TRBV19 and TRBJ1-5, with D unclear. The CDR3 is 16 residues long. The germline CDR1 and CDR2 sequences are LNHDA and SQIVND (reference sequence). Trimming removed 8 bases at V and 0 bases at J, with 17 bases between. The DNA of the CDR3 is TGTGCCAGTTCAAACAATGGAATTTATAGCAATCAGCCCCAGCATTTT. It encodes CASSNNGIYSNQPQHF. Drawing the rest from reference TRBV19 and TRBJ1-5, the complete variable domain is DGGITQSPKYLFRKEGQNVTLSCEQNLNHDAMYWYRQDPGQGLRLIYYSQIVNDFQKGDIAEGYSVSREKKESFPLTVTSAQKNPTAFYLCASSNNGIYSNQPQHFGDGTRLSIL.

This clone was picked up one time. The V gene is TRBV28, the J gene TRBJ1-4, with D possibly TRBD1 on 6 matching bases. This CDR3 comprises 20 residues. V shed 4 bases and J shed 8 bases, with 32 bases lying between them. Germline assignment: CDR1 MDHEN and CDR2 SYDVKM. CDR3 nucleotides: TGTGCCAGCAGTTATGCCCGCGGTCGATGGGGGCTCGGGGACGACGAAAAACTGTTTTTT. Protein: CASSYARGRWGLGDDEKLFF.

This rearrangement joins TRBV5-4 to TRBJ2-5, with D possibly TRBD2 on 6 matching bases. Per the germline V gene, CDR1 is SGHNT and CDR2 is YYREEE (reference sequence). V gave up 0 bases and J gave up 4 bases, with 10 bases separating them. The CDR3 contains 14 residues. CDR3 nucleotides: TGTGCCAGCAGCTTGGTGGAGGGAGGAGAGACCCAGTACTTC. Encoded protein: CASSLVEGGETQYF.

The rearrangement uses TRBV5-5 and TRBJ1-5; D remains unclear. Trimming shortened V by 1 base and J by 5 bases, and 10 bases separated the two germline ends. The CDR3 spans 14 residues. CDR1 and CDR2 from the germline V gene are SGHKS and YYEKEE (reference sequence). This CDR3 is CASSLFPGDQPQHF. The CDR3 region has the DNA TGTGCCAGCAGCTTGTTTCCGGGAGATCAGCCCCAGCATTTT.

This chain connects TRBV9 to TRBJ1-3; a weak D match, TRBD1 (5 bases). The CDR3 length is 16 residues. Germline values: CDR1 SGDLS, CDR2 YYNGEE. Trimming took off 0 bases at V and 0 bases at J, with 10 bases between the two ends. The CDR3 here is CASSVDVGASGNTIYF. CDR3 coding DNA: TGTGCCAGCAGCGTAGACGTAGGGGCCTCTGGAAACACCATATATTTT.

For the CDR3, the DNA is TGTGCCAGCAGTGGGACGGCTCATGCAACTAATGAAAAACTGTTTTTT. Residues: CASSGTAHATNEKLFF. The genes are TRBV6-1 and TRBJ1-4; D ambiguous. V was trimmed by 4 bases and J by 0 bases, leaving 12 bases between them. Germline assignment: CDR1 MNHNS and CDR2 SASEGT. The CDR3 covers 16 residues.

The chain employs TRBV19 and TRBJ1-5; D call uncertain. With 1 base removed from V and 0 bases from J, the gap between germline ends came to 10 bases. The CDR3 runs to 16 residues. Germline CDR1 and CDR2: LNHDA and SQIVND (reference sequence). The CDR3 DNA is TGTGCCAGTAGTATAGGGTATTTCTCTAGCAATCAGCCCCAGCATTTT. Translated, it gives CASSIGYFSSNQPQHF.

The CDR3 protein is CASLGGSNYGYTF. CDR3 nucleotide sequence: TGTGCCAGTCTGGGAGGGTCTAACTATGGCTACACCTTC. This chain connects TRBV27 to TRBJ1-2; no definite D call. V gave up 9 bases and J gave up 0 bases, with 11 bases separating them. Germline CDR1 is MNHEY and CDR2 is SMNVEV (reference sequence). The CDR3 extends over 13 amino acids.

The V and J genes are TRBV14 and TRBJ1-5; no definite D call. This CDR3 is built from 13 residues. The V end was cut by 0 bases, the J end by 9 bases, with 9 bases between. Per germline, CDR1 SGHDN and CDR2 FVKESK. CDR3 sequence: CASSQDLESPQHF. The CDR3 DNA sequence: TGTGCCAGCAGCCAAGATTTAGAATCGCCCCAGCATTTT.

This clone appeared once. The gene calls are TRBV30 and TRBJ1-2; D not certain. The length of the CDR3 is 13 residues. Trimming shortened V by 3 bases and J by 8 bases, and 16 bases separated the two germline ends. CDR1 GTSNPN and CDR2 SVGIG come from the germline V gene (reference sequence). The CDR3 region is CAWRETHPAGYTF. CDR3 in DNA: TGTGCCTGGAGGGAAACCCACCCGGCGGGCTACACCTTC.

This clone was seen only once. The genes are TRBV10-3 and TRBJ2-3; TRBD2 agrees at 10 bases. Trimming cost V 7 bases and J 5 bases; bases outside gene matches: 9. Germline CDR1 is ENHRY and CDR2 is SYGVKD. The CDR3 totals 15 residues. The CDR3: CAITAGAGGEDTQYF. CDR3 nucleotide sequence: TGTGCCATCACTGCAGGAGCGGGAGGGGAAGATACGCAGTATTTT.